The 15 T cell receptor beta chains presented below share a single source sample, sequenced in a study of cytomegalovirus exposure and HLA in healthy donors. It was with 60 Vbeta and 13 Jbeta primers that the PCR ran. Here immunoSEQ multiplex PCR was the method, and the copy in TCRdb shows in-frame clones only, minus some. Counted here are 70,000 or so clones, just over 65% occurring once; the ten biggest clones make up over 9.5%. Sequencing was performed on PBMCs. The receptors shown here come from a woman between 25 and 40 years old in good health and CMV-seronegative.

CDR3 in amino acids: CASSSSQTMGYTF. The CDR3, as DNA: TGTGCCAGCAGCTCGTCCCAAACTATGGGCTACACCTTC. The rearrangement uses TRBV7-2 and TRBJ1-2; D gene ambiguous. Trimming cost V 4 bases and J 8 bases, with 14 bases left between them. CDR3 size: 13 residues. Germline V gene lookup returns CDR1 SGHTA and CDR2 FQGNSA.

The chain carries TRBV9 and TRBJ2-3; TRBD2 aligns across 7 bases. Germline V gene data show CDR1 as SGDLS and CDR2 as YYNGEE. CDR3 length: 11 residues. Trimming removed 3 bases from V and 14 bases from J; junction bases left unmatched: 6. The CDR3 reads CASSERGRLYF. DNA for the CDR3: TGTGCCAGCAGCGAGCGGGGACGGCTGTATTTT.

On this clone: At one boundary the junction diverges from the germline segment, which might be a read error. This chain joins TRBV6-5 and TRBJ2-2, with D maybe TRBD2 (5 bases). The CDR3 runs to 16 residues. Looked up from germline, CDR1 is MNHEY and CDR2 is SVGAGI. CDR3 region: CACSSPRGTNTGELFF. In DNA form, the CDR3 reads TGTGCCTGCAGTTCCCCCCGGGGAACGAACACCGGGGAGCTGTTTTTT.

J is TRBJ2-1 and V is TRBV30; TRBD1 aligns across 9 bases. CDR1 is GTSNPN, CDR2 SVGIG, per germline (reference sequence). The CDR3 has 16 residues. After removal of 1 base from V and 3 bases from J, the junction contained 7 bases not matched to a gene. CDR3 DNA sequence: TGTGCCTGGAGTGACGGTACAGGGGGCCTCTACAATGAGCAGTTCTTC. This translates into CAWSDGTGGLYNEQFF.

Ten or more counts support this clone. The CDR3 sequence is CAISARQRSSGNTIYF. The CDR3 region has the DNA TGTGCCATCAGTGCCCGACAGAGAAGCTCTGGAAACACCATATATTTT. The chain couples TRBV10-3 to TRBJ1-3; tentative D call: TRBD1 (5 bases). This CDR3 region has 16 residues. Deletions cut 4 bases from V and 0 bases from J, with 13 bases between. Germline CDR1 is ENHRY and CDR2 is SYGVKD.

The rearrangement uses TRBV2 and TRBJ1-5; D unresolved. Trimming took 1 base from V and 5 from J, leaving 12 bases between them. The germline V gene has CDR1 SNHLY and CDR2 FYNNEI. The CDR3 is 15 amino acids. The CDR3 spells CASSEVGGPDQPQHF. CDR3 coding DNA: TGTGCCAGCAGTGAAGTCGGAGGCCCGGATCAGCCCCAGCATTTT.

The chain carries TRBV7-6 and TRBJ1-5, with D tentatively TRBD1 (6 bases). This CDR3 has 16 residues. Trimming shortened V by 1 base and J by 2 bases, and 12 bases separated the two germline ends. Germline V lookup: CDR1 SGHVS, CDR2 FNYEAQ. CDR3 amino acids: CASSLGRGGGNQPQHF. The CDR3 nucleotides read TGTGCCAGCAGCTTAGGGAGGGGGGGAGGCAATCAGCCCCAGCATTTT.

V is TRBV10-3 and J is TRBJ1-3; TRBD1 agrees at 8 bases. CDR1 is ENHRY, CDR2 SYGVKD, per germline. The CDR3 length is 15 residues. The J segment lost 2 bases and the V segment lost 10 bases, leaving 10 bases of the junction unmatched. The CDR3 loop reads CATSGGAVTGNTIYF. CDR3 coding DNA: TGTGCCACATCAGGGGGCGCCGTGACTGGAAACACCATATATTTT.

This chain links TRBV30 with TRBJ1-2; D may be TRBD1 (6 bases). The germline V and J ends were trimmed by 3 bases and 6 bases, with 20 bases remaining between them. The CDR3 has 15 residues. Germline V lookup: CDR1 GTSNPN, CDR2 SVGIG (reference sequence). In DNA form, the CDR3 reads TGTGCCTGGAGCCTTTTTTTCCAGGGGCCAAATGGCTACACCTTC. This translates into CAWSLFFQGPNGYTF. The whole variable domain, remainder taken from reference TRBV30 and TRBJ1-2, is SQTIHQWPATLVQPVGSPLSLECTVEGTSNPNLYWYRQAAGRGLQLLFYSVGIGQISSEVPQNLSASRPQDRQFILSSKKLLLSDSGFYLCAWSLFFQGPNGYTFGSGTRLTVV.

The gene calls are TRBV9 and TRBJ2-7; D perhaps matches TRBD2 (6 bases). CDR3 length: 15 amino acids. V lost 3 bases to trimming and J lost 0 bases, with 13 bases between them. Germline V gene sequence: CDR1 SGDLS, CDR2 YYNGEE. The CDR3 DNA sequence: TGTGCCAGCAGCGCCTCCGGGACTCCCTCCTACGAGCAGTACTTC. This codes for CASSASGTPSYEQYF.

This clone was detected only a few times. The V and J genes are TRBV9 and TRBJ2-7, with D tentatively TRBD1 (6 bases). The germline V gene encodes CDR1 SGDLS and CDR2 YYNGEE. V was shortened by 0 bases and J by 2 bases, with 15 bases between the two germline ends. The CDR3 is made up of 16 amino acids. The CDR3 DNA is TGTGCCAGCAGCGTAGCTTCAACAGGGCTAGCCTACGAGCAGTACTTC. Translating it yields CASSVASTGLAYEQYF.

This chain joins TRBV9 and TRBJ2-2; 9 nucleotides align to TRBD2. CDR1 and CDR2 from the germline V gene are SGDLS and YYNGEE. This CDR3 spans 17 amino acids. The J segment lost 4 bases and the V segment lost 0 bases, leaving 7 bases of the junction unmatched. The CDR3 region is CASSVVGAGGATGELFF. In nucleotides, the CDR3 is TGTGCCAGCAGCGTAGTGGGCGCGGGGGGGGCCACCGGGGAGCTGTTTTTT.

This chain links TRBV15 with TRBJ2-2; 8 bases are a match to TRBD2. This CDR3 contains 18 residues. V was pared by 1 base and J by 4 bases, with 11 bases of the junction left unmatched. Per the germline V gene, CDR1 is LNHNV and CDR2 is YYDKDF (reference sequence). CDR3 residues: CATSRAGFRGGLTGELFF. As DNA, the CDR3 is TGTGCCACCAGCAGAGCCGGCTTTCGGGGGGGCCTCACCGGGGAGCTGTTTTTT.

This rearrangement joins TRBV2 to TRBJ2-1; TRBD1 matches 12 bases. This CDR3 region has 16 residues. Germline CDR1 and CDR2: SNHLY and FYNNEI. Germline trimming cut 6 bases from V and 6 bases from J; bases unmatched to any gene: 9. For the CDR3, the DNA is TGTGCCAGCAGGGTTTCGGGACAGGGGGCTCGCAATGAGCAGTTCTTC. Translated, it gives CASRVSGQGARNEQFF. Complete variable domain (other parts from reference TRBV2 and TRBJ2-1): EPEVTQTPSHQVTQMGQEVILRCVPISNHLYFYWYRQILGQKVEFLVSFYNNEISEKSEIFDDQFSVERPDGSNFTLKIRSTKLEDSAMYFCASRVSGQGARNEQFFGPGTRLTVL.

The chain links TRBV5-1 to TRBJ2-1, with a tentative D call TRBD1 (6 bases). There are 14 residues in the CDR3. Germline V gene sequence: CDR1 SGHRS, CDR2 YFSETQ. With 0 bases removed from V and 6 bases from J, the gap between germline ends came to 10 bases. This CDR3 is CASSLARGSNEQFF. The CDR3 DNA is TGCGCCAGCAGCTTGGCCAGGGGAAGCAATGAGCAGTTCTTC.